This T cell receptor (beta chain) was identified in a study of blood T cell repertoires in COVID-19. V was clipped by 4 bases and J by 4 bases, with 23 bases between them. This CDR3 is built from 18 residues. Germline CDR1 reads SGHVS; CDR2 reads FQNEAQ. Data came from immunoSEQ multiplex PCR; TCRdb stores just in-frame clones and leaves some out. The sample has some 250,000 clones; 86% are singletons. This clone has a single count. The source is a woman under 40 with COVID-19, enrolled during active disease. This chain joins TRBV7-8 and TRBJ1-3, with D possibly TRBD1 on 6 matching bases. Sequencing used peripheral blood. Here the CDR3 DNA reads TGTGCCAGCAGCTCCGGGACATCGGGGCTTTATACCGGAAACACCATATATTTT. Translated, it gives CASSSGTSGLYTGNTIYF.